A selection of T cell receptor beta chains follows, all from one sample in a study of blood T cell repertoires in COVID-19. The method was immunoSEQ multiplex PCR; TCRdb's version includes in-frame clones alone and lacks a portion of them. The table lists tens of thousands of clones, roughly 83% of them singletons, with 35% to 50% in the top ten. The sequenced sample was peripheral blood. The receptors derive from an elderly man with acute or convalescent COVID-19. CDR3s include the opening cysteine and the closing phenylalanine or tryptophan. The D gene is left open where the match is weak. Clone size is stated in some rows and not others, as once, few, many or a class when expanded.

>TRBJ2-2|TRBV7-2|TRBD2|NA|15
TGTGCCAGCAGTCCTAGCGGGAGGGCCCCCGGGGAGCTGTTTTTT
CASSPSGRAPGELFF
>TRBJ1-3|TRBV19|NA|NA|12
TGTGCCAGTAGCTGGGAGTGGAACACCATATATTTT
CASSWEWNTIYF
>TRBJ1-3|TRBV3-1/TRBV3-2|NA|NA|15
TGTGCCAGCAGCCAAGGACATTCCTCTGGAAACACCATATATTTT
CASSQGHSSGNTIYF
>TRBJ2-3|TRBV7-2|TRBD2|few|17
TGTGCCAGCAGCCCCCGACTAGCGGGAGGGCGGGGAGATACGCAGTATTTT
CASSPRLAGGRGDTQYF
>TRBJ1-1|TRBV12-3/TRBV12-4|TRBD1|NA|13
TGTGCCAGCAGTGCACAGGGGTCCACTGAAGCTTTCTTT
CASSAQGSTEAFF
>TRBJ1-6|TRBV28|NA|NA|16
TGTGCCAGCAGAGTCTTACAGGGTGGATTAAATTCACCCCTCCACTTT
CASRVLQGGLNSPLHF
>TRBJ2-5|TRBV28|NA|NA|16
TGTGCCAGCAGTTTTTGGCGACCGGAGTTCCAAGAGACCCAGTACTTC
CASSFWRPEFQETQYF
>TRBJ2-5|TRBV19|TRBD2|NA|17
TGCGCCAGTAGTGCAAGACTAGCGGGAGGGCCTCGGGAGACCCAGTACTTC
CASSARLAGGPRETQYF
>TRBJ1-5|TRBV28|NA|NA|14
TGTGCCAGCAGTTTGGGCAGGGAGGATCAGCCCCAGCATTTT
CASSLGREDQPQHF
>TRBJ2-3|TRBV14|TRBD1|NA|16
TGTGCCAGCAGCCAAGTAGGGGGCGGTATGGCAGATACGCAGTATTTT
CASSQVGGGMADTQYF
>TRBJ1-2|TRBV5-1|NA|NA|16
TGCGCCAGCAGCTTGGAATCGGGGGGAGGGTTCTATGGCTACACCTTC
CASSLESGGGFYGYTF
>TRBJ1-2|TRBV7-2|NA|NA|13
TGTGCCAGCAGCTTGGGGGCCTACGGGGGCTACACCTTC
CASSLGAYGGYTF
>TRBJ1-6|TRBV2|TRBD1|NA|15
TGTGCCAGCAGCCCGCGGACAGGGAGGGATTCACCCCTCCACTTT
CASSPRTGRDSPLHF
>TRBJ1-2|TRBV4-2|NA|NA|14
TGTGCCAGCAGCCAAGAACTAGGCCTCTATGGCTACACCTTC
CASSQELGLYGYTF
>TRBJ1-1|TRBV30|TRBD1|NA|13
TGTGCCGGAGGTCGACAGGGAGTCACTGAAGCTTTCTTT
CAGGRQGVTEAFF
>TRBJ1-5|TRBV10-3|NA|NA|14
TGTGCCATCAGTGACGGGACTCAAAATCAGCCCCAGCATTTT
CAISDGTQNQPQHF
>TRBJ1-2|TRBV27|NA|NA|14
TGTGCCAGCAGTATAAACAGGGATGATCCAGGCTACACCTTC
CASSINRDDPGYTF
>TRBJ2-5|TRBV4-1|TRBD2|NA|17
TGCGCCAGCAGCCAAGCCGCTAGCGGGGGGCCTCAAGAGACCCAGTACTTC
CASSQAASGGPQETQYF
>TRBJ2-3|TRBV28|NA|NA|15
TGTGCCAGCAGCTCTAATGGGGGCCTGAGGGATACGCAGTATTTT
CASSSNGGLRDTQYF
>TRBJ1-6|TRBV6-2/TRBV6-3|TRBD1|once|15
TGTGCCAGCAGTTACCCGGGACAGAATAATTCACCCCTCCACTTT
CASSYPGQNNSPLHF
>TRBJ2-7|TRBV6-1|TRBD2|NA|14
TGTGCCAGCAGTGAAATGCGGGAGGCCTACGAGCAGTACTTC
CASSEMREAYEQYF
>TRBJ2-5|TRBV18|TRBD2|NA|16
TGTGCCAGCTCACCGGCCCTAGCGGGGGTTAAAGAGACCCAGTACTTC
CASSPALAGVKETQYF